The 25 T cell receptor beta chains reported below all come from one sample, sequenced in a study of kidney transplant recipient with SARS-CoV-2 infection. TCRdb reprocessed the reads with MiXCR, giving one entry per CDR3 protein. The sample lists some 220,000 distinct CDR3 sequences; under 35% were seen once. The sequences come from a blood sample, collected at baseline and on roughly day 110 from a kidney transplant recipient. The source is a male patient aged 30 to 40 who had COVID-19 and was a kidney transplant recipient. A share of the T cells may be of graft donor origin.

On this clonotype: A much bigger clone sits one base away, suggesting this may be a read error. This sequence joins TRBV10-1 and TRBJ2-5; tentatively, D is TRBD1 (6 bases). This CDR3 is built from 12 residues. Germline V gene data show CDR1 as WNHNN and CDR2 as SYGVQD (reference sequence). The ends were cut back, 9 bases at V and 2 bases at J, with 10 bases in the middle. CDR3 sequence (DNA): TGCGCCAGTGGGGACAATCAAGAGACCCAGTACTTC. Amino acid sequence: CASGDNQETQYF.

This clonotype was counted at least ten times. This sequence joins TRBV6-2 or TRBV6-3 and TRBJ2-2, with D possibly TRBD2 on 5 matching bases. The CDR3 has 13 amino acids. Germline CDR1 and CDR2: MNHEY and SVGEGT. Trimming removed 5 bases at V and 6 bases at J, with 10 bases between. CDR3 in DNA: TGTGCCAGCAGTATAACTAGGTCCGGGGAGCTGTTTTTT. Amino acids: CASSITRSGELFF.

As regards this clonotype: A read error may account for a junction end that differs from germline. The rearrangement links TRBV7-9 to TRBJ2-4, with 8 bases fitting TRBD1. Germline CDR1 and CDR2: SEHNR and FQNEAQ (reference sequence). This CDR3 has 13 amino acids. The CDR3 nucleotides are TGTGCCAGCAGCTTCTCACAGGGGGACATTCGGTACTTC. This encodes CASSFSQGDIRYF.

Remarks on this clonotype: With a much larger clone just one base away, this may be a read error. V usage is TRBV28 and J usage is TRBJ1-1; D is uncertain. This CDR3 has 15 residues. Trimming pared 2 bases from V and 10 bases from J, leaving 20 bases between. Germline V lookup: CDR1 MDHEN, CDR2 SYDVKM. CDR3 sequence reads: CASSLGSASMGGAFF. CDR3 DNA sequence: TGTGCCAGCAGTTTAGGGTCGGCTTCGATGGGTGGAGCTTTCTTT.

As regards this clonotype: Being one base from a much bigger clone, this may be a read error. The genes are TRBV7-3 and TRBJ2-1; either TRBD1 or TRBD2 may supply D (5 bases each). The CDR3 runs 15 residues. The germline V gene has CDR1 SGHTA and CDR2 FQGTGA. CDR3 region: CASSRYEGTYNGQFF. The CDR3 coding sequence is TGTGCCAGCAGCCGATACGAGGGGACCTACAATGGGCAGTTCTTC.

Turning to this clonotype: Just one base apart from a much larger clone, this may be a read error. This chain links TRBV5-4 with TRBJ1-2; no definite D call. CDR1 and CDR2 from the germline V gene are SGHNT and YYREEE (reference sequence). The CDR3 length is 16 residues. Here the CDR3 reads CASTHGVPGKTYGCTF. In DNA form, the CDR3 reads TGTGCCAGCACACACGGCGTACCAGGAAAGACCTATGGCTGCACCTTC.

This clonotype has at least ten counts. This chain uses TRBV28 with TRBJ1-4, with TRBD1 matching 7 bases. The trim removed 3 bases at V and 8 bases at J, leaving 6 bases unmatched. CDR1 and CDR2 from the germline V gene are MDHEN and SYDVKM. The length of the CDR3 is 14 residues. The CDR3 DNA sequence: TGTGCCAGCAGTTTTACAGGGGAAGAGGAAAAACTGTTTTTT. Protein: CASSFTGEEEKLFF.

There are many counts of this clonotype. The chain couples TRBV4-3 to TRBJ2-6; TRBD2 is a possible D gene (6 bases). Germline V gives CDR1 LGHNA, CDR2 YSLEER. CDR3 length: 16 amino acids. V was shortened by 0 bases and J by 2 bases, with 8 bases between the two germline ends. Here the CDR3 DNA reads TGCGCCAGCAGCCAAGATGGAGGGGCTGGGGCCAACGTCCTGACTTTC. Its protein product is CASSQDGGAGANVLTF.

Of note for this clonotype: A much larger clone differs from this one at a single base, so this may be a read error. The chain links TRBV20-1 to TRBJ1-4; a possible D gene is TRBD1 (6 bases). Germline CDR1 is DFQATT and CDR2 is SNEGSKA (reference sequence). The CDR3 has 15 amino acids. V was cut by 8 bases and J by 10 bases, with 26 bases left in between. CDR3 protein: CSTPGHGRGGGKLFF. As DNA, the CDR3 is TGCAGTACTCCAGGACACGGACGGGGGGGCGGAAAACTGTTTTTT.

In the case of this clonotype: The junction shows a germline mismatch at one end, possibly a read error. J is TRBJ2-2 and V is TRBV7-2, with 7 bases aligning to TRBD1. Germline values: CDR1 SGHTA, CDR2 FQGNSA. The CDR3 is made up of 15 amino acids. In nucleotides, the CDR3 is TGTGCCGGCAGCTTAGGGACAGCGAACACCGGGGAGCTGTTTTTT. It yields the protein CAGSLGTANTGELFF.

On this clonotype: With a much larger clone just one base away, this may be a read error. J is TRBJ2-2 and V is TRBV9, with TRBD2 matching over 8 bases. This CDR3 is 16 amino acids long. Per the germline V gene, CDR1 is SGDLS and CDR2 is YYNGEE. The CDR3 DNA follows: TGTGCCAGCAGCCCGATAGCGGGATCGAACACCGGGGAGCTGTCTTTT. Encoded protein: CASSPIAGSNTGELSF.

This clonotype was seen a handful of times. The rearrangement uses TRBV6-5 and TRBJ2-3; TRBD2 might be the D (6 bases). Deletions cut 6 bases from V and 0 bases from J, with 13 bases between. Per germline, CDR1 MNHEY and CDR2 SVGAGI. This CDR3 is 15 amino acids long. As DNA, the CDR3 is TGTGCCAGCAGCCCCATAGCGGAGAGCACAGATACGCAGTATTTT. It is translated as CASSPIAESTDTQYF.

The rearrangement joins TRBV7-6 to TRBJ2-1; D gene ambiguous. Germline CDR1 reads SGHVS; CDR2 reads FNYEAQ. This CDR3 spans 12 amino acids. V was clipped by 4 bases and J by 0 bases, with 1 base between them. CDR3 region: CASSYSYNEQFF. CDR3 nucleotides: TGTGCCAGCAGCTACTCCTACAATGAGCAGTTCTTC.

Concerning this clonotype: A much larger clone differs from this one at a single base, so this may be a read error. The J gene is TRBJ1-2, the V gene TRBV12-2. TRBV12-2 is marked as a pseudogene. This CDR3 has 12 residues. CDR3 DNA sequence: TGTGCAAGTCGCTTAGAAGGGTCTGGCTGCACCTTC. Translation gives CASRLEGSGCTF.

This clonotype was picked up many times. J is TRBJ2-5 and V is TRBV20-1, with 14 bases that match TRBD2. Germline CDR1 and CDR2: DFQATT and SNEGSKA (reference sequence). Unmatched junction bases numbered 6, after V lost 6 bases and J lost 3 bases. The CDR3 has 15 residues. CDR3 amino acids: CSAGLAGGGEETQYF. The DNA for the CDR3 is TGCAGTGCAGGACTAGCGGGAGGAGGGGAAGAGACCCAGTACTTC.

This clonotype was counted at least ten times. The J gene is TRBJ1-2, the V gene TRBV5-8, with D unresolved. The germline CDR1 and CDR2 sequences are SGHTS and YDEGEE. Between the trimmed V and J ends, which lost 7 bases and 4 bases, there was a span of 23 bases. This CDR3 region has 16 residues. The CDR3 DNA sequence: TGTGCCAGCTGTATGTGTCATCCACGAAAGACCTATGGCTACACCTTC. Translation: CASCMCHPRKTYGYTF.

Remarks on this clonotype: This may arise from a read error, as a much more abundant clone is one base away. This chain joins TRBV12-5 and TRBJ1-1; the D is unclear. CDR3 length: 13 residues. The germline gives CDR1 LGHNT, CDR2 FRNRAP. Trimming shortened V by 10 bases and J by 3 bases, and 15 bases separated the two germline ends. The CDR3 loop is CANGPPEDTEAFF. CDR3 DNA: TGTGCTAATGGACCCCCAGAAGACACTGAAGCTTTCTTT.

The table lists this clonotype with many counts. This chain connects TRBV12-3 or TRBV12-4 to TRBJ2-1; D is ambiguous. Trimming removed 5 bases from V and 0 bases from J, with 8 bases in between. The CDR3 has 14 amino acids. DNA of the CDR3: TGTGCCAGCAGTCCCAGTAGCTCCTACAATGAGCAGTTCTTC. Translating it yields CASSPSSSYNEQFF.

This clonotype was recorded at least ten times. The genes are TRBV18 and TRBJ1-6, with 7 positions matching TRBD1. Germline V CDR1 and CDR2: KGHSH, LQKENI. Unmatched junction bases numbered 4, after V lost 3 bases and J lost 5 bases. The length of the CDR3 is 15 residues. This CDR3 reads CASSPGTADNSPLHF. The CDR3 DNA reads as TGTGCCAGCTCACCTGGGACAGCTGATAATTCACCCCTCCACTTT.

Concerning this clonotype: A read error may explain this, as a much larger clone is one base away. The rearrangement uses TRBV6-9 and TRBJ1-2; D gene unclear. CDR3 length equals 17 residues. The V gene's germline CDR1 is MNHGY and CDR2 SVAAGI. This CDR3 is CASSFHLPYGKTYGHTF. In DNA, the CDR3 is TGTGCCAGCAGTTTTCATTTGCCTTACGGAAAGACCTATGGCCACACCTTC.

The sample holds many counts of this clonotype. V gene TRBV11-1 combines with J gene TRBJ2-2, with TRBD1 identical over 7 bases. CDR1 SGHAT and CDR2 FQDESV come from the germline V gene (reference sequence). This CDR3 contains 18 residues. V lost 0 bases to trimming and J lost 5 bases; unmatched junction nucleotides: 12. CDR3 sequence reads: CASSLAPKGARWTGELFF. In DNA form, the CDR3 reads TGTGCCAGCAGCTTAGCGCCAAAGGGGGCAAGATGGACCGGGGAGCTGTTTTTT. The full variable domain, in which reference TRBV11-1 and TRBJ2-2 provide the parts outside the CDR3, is EAEVAQSPRYKITEKSQAVAFWCDPISGHATLYWYRQILGQGPELLVQFQDESVVDDSQLPKDRFSAERLKGVDSTLKIQPAELGDSAMYLCASSLAPKGARWTGELFFGEGSRLTVL.

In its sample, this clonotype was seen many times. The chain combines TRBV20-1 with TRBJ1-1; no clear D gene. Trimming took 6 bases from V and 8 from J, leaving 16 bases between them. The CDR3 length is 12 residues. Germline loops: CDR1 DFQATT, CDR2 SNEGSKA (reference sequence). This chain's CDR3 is CSAPSPGLEAFF. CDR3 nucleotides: TGCAGTGCCCCCTCTCCGGGCCTAGAAGCTTTCTTT.

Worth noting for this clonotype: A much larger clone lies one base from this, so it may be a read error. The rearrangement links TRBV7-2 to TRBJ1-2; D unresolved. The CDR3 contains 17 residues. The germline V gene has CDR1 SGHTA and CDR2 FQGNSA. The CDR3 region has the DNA TGTGCCGGCAGCAGAAGGGTCAGAGACGGAAAGACCTATGGCTACACCTTC. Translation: CAGSRRVRDGKTYGYTF.

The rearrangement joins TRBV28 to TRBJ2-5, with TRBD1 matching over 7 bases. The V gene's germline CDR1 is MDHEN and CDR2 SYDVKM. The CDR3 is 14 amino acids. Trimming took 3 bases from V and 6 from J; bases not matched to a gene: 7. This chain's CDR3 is CASSLDRPGKTQYF. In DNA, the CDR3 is TGTGCCAGCAGTTTGGACAGGCCGGGGAAGACCCAGTACTTC.

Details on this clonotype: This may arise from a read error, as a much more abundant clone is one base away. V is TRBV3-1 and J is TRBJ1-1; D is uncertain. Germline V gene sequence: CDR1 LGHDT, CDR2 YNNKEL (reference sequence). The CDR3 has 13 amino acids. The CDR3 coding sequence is TGTGCCAGCAGCCTGGGAGTATACACTGAAGCTCTCTTT. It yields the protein CASSLGVYTEALF.